Each of the 12 T cell receptor beta chains below was sequenced from the same sample in a study of CD8 T cells in Susac syndrome. RNA, at about 0.45 to 1 ug, was reverse transcribed with random hexamers. TCRdb redid the calling of the immunoSEQ multiplex PCR reads with MiXCR, one entry per CDR3 protein. Found here are under 350,000 distinct CDR3 sequences, about 90% of them singletons; the top ten hold less than 0.08%. The specimen sequenced was CD4+ T cells from PBMCs. The receptors here all came from a human donor with multiple sclerosis.

This clonotype has more than one count but fewer than ten. The V call is TRBV6-1, the J call TRBJ2-2; D not certain. This CDR3 has 12 amino acids. Trimming shortened V by 4 bases and J by 4 bases, and 4 bases separated the two germline ends. Germline V lookup: CDR1 MNHNS, CDR2 SASEGT. The CDR3 reads CASSVGTGELFF. CDR3 bases: TGTGCCAGCAGTGTTGGCACCGGGGAGCTGTTTTTT.

This clonotype appeared a few times. CDR3 loop: CASSQDLRGKTQYF. The CDR3 DNA sequence: TGTGCCAGCAGCCAAGACCTAAGGGGGAAGACCCAGTACTTC. This sequence joins TRBV4-2 and TRBJ2-5, with a possible D match to TRBD1 (6 bases). CDR3 length: 14 residues. Germline values: CDR1 LGHNA, CDR2 YNFKEQ. The V gene lost 0 bases and the J gene lost 6 bases, with 11 bases spanning the gap.

The chain combines TRBV5-1 with TRBJ1-2; 9 bases are a match to TRBD1. V dropped 7 bases and J dropped 8; count of bases not matched to a gene: 9. The germline gives CDR1 SGHRS, CDR2 YFSETQ. This CDR3 has 13 residues. Written as DNA, the CDR3 is TGCGCCAGCTCCACAGGGGGCTCGAGGGGCTACACCTTC. Translating it yields CASSTGGSRGYTF.

This rearrangement joins TRBV7-2 to TRBJ1-5; TRBD1 might be the D (6 bases). Germline CDR1 reads SGHTA; CDR2 reads FQGNSA. The CDR3 consists of 16 residues. Trimming pared 5 bases from V and 0 bases from J, leaving 14 bases between. The CDR3 reads CASSLQTGRSNQPQHF. CDR3 DNA: TGTGCCAGCAGCCTCCAGACAGGTCGTAGCAATCAGCCCCAGCATTTT.

The chain is built from TRBV24-1 and TRBJ2-5, with a tentative D call TRBD1 (9 bases). Trimming cost V 6 bases and J 2 bases, with 21 bases left between them. The germline CDR1 and CDR2 sequences are KGHDR and SFDVKD. The CDR3 spans 17 residues. CDR3 protein: CATSSGGQGLGQETQYF. Written as DNA, the CDR3 is TGTGCCACCAGTAGCGGGGGACAGGGCCTAGGACAAGAGACCCAGTACTTC.

This clonotype was seen once. The chain links TRBV23-1 to TRBJ2-7; a weak D match, TRBD2 (5 bases). TRBV23-1 is classed as an ORF, of uncertain function. V shed 8 bases and J shed 2 bases, with 19 bases lying between them. The CDR3 is 15 amino acids. The DNA for the CDR3 is TGCGCCAGCCCTCTCGGGCGGCGGGCGGCCTACGAGCAGTACTTC. Translation gives CASPLGRRAAYEQYF.

The chain couples TRBV2 to TRBJ1-1; D call uncertain. The V gene's germline CDR1 is SNHLY and CDR2 FYNNEI. V was pared by 5 bases and J by 1 base, with 11 bases between. The CDR3 runs 14 residues. CDR3 loop: CASSKEEPNTEAFF. The DNA of the CDR3 is TGTGCCAGCAGTAAGGAGGAACCGAACACTGAAGCTTTCTTT.

The chain has TRBV29-1 and TRBJ2-5, with 7 bases matching TRBD2. Germline CDR1 SQVTM, CDR2 ANQGSEA. The CDR3 covers 13 residues. After removal of 3 bases from V and 5 bases from J, the junction contained 6 bases not matched to a gene. The CDR3 DNA sequence: TGCAGCGTTGAGACTAGCCCTGGGGAGACCCAGTACTTC. Amino acid sequence: CSVETSPGETQYF.

This chain links TRBV12-3 or TRBV12-4 with TRBJ2-7, with D unclear. V was trimmed by 3 bases and J by 5 bases, leaving 8 bases between them. The CDR3 length is 12 residues. In DNA, the CDR3 is TGTGCCAGCAGTTTCTGGGCGCACGAGCAGTACTTC. This encodes CASSFWAHEQYF.

This chain connects TRBV18 to TRBJ2-4; tentative D call: TRBD1 (7 bases). The germline gives CDR1 KGHSH, CDR2 LQKENI. Trimming removed 0 bases at V and 2 bases at J, with 14 bases between. The CDR3 runs 17 residues. In nucleotides, the CDR3 is TGTGCCAGCTCACCACCGCGGCAGGGGGGTCCCAAAAACATTCAGTACTTC. It is translated as CASSPPRQGGPKNIQYF.

V is TRBV9 and J is TRBJ2-5; a possible D gene is TRBD1 (6 bases). Trimming took 3 bases from V and 4 from J, leaving 19 bases between them. Germline loops: CDR1 SGDLS, CDR2 YYNGEE. The CDR3 has 16 residues. The DNA of the CDR3 is TGTGCCAGCAGCGCTCCACCGACAGGCCCTCCAGAGACCCAGTACTTC. It translates to CASSAPPTGPPETQYF.

The CDR3: CASSYSAGRVYNEQFF. In DNA, the CDR3 is TGTGCCAGCAGTTACTCCGCGGGAAGGGTCTACAATGAGCAGTTCTTC. The chain links TRBV6-2 or TRBV6-3 to TRBJ2-1; maybe TRBD2 (6 bases). This CDR3 has 16 residues. The germline V and J ends were trimmed by 0 bases and 3 bases, with 12 bases remaining between them. Germline CDR1 reads MNHEY; CDR2 reads SVGEGT.